Listed below are T cell receptor beta chains from one sample, sequenced in a study of cytomegalovirus exposure and HLA in healthy donors. Clones were sequenced by immunoSEQ multiplex PCR, and TCRdb holds only the in-frame ones, with some missing. The sample lists 90,000 to 100,000 clones; approximately 93% were seen once. Input material: PBMCs. The receptor source for this set is a woman in her 30s in good health and CMV-seropositive. The CDR3 runs from the conserved cysteine through the conserved F or W. Each record gives: V gene, D gene, J gene, clone size, CDR3 length, CDR3 DNA, CDR3 protein. D genes are given only for firm matches. Where a row states a size, it is once, few, many or the class of an expanded clone; other rows omit it.

V gene: TRBV5-6; D gene: -; J gene: TRBJ2-7; clone size: -; CDR3 length: 13; CDR3 DNA: TGTGCCAGCAGCTTGGGGGCAGCTTACGAGCAGTACTTC; CDR3 protein: CASSLGAAYEQYF
V gene: TRBV6-6; D gene: -; J gene: TRBJ2-1; clone size: -; CDR3 length: 13; CDR3 DNA: TGTGCCAGCAGTTACTTCGGGGACAATGAGCAGTTCTTC; CDR3 protein: CASSYFGDNEQFF
V gene: TRBV30; D gene: -; J gene: TRBJ1-2; clone size: -; CDR3 length: 12; CDR3 DNA: TGTGCCTGGAGGCAAGGGGGGGGACAATACACCTTC; CDR3 protein: CAWRQGGGQYTF
V gene: TRBV28; D gene: -; J gene: TRBJ2-3; clone size: -; CDR3 length: 15; CDR3 DNA: TGTGCCAGCAGTCCCCAAGGGGCCAGCACAGATACGCAGTATTTT; CDR3 protein: CASSPQGASTDTQYF
V gene: TRBV28; D gene: TRBD2; J gene: TRBJ2-1; clone size: -; CDR3 length: 18; CDR3 DNA: TGTGCCAGCAGTTTAGCCCGCAGGACTAGCGGGAGTAGCAATGAGCAGTTCTTC; CDR3 protein: CASSLARRTSGSSNEQFF
V gene: TRBV28; D gene: -; J gene: TRBJ2-7; clone size: -; CDR3 length: 16; CDR3 DNA: TGTGCCAGCAGACCCCCAGCGAGGGAGGCCCCGTCCGAGCAGTACTTC; CDR3 protein: CASRPPAREAPSEQYF
V gene: TRBV27; D gene: -; J gene: TRBJ2-3; clone size: once; CDR3 length: 15; CDR3 DNA: TGTGCCAGCAGTTTTGGGCAGGTTAGCACAGATACGCAGTATTTT; CDR3 protein: CASSFGQVSTDTQYF
V gene: TRBV11-3; D gene: TRBD1; J gene: TRBJ2-3; clone size: -; CDR3 length: 15; CDR3 DNA: TGTGCCAGCACCTTCAGACAGGGGAATGAAGATACGCAGTATTTT; CDR3 protein: CASTFRQGNEDTQYF
V gene: TRBV4-2; D gene: TRBD2; J gene: TRBJ2-1; clone size: -; CDR3 length: 17; CDR3 DNA: TGTGCCAGCAGCCAAGCTCTCGGGACTAGCGGTTACAATGAGCAGTTCTTC; CDR3 protein: CASSQALGTSGYNEQFF
V gene: TRBV28; D gene: -; J gene: TRBJ1-1; clone size: -; CDR3 length: 11; CDR3 DNA: TGTGCCAGCGGGGGGAGTGGGCGAGCTTTCTTT; CDR3 protein: CASGGSGRAFF
V gene: TRBV7-8; D gene: TRBD1; J gene: TRBJ1-2; clone size: -; CDR3 length: 15; CDR3 DNA: TGTGCCAGCAGCTTATTTCGGGACAGGGTATATGGCTACACCTTC; CDR3 protein: CASSLFRDRVYGYTF
V gene: TRBV4-3; D gene: -; J gene: TRBJ1-2; clone size: -; CDR3 length: 18; CDR3 DNA: TGCGCCAGCAGCCAGAGATTACAGGGACGATCTGCTAACTATGGCTACACCTTC; CDR3 protein: CASSQRLQGRSANYGYTF
V gene: TRBV23-1; D gene: TRBD1; J gene: TRBJ1-2; clone size: -; CDR3 length: 17; CDR3 DNA: TGCGCCAGCAGTCAACCAGAAAACAGGGGGCCTTCCTATGGCTACACCTTC; CDR3 protein: CASSQPENRGPSYGYTF
V gene: TRBV28; D gene: TRBD1; J gene: TRBJ1-4; clone size: -; CDR3 length: 15; CDR3 DNA: TGTGCCAGCAGCCGAACCGGGACAGCCCGTGTGAAACTGTTTTTT; CDR3 protein: CASSRTGTARVKLFF
V gene: TRBV18; D gene: TRBD1; J gene: TRBJ1-2; clone size: once; CDR3 length: 13; CDR3 DNA: TGTGCCAGCTCCCTTGACAGGGATTTGAGCTACACCTTC; CDR3 protein: CASSLDRDLSYTF
V gene: TRBV5-1; D gene: TRBD2; J gene: TRBJ2-1; clone size: once; CDR3 length: 16; CDR3 DNA: TGCGCCAGCAGCTTGGTAGCGGGAGGGCCGATCAATGAGCAGTTCTTC; CDR3 protein: CASSLVAGGPINEQFF
V gene: TRBV27; D gene: -; J gene: TRBJ2-1; clone size: -; CDR3 length: 13; CDR3 DNA: TGTGCCAGCAGTTTGCGGGAAGGTAATGAGCAGTTCTTC; CDR3 protein: CASSLREGNEQFF
V gene: TRBV28; D gene: TRBD1; J gene: TRBJ1-1; clone size: -; CDR3 length: 16; CDR3 DNA: TGTGCCAGCAGAGACGGACCGGGACAGCTGAACACTGAAGCTTTCTTT; CDR3 protein: CASRDGPGQLNTEAFF
V gene: TRBV13; D gene: -; J gene: TRBJ2-3; clone size: -; CDR3 length: 13; CDR3 DNA: TGTGCCAGCAGCTACCGGGTAGCAGATACGCAGTATTTT; CDR3 protein: CASSYRVADTQYF
V gene: TRBV6-5; D gene: TRBD2; J gene: TRBJ2-2; clone size: -; CDR3 length: 15; CDR3 DNA: TGTGCCAGCAAAGGACTAGCGGGAGACACCGGGGAGCTGTTTTTT; CDR3 protein: CASKGLAGDTGELFF
V gene: TRBV7-7; D gene: TRBD2; J gene: TRBJ2-5; clone size: -; CDR3 length: 16; CDR3 DNA: TGTGCCAGCAGCTTAAGTCCCGGGAGGGTACAAGAGACCCAGTACTTC; CDR3 protein: CASSLSPGRVQETQYF
V gene: TRBV5-1; D gene: TRBD2; J gene: TRBJ2-3; clone size: -; CDR3 length: 15; CDR3 DNA: TGCGCCAGCAGCCTTGGGGGAGGGATAGCAGATACGCAGTATTTT; CDR3 protein: CASSLGGGIADTQYF
V gene: TRBV28; D gene: -; J gene: TRBJ1-1; clone size: once; CDR3 length: 13; CDR3 DNA: TGTGCCAGCAAGCTACAGGGGAACACTGAAGCTTTCTTT; CDR3 protein: CASKLQGNTEAFF